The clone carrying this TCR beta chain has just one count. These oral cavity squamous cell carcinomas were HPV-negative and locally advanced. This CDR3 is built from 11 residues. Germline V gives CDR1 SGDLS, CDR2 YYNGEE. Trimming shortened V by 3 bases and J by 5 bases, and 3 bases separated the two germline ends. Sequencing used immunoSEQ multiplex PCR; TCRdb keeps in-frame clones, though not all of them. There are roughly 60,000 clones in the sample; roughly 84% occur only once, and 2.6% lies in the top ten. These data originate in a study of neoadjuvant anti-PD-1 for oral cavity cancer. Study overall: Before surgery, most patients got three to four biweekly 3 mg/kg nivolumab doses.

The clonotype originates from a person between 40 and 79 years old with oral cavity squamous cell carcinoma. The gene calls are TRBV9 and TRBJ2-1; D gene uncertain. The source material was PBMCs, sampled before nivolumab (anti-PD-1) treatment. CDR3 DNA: TGTGCCAGCAGCGCTGACAATGAGCAGTTCTTC. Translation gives CASSADNEQFF.